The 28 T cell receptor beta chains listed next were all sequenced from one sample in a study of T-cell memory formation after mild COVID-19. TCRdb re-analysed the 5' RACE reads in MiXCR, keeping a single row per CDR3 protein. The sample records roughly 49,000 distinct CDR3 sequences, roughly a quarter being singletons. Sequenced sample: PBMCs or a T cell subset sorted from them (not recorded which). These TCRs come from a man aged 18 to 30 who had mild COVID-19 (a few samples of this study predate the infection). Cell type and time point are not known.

CDR3 in DNA: TGCAGTGCTAGAAAATTGGAGGTGGGGGACTATGGCTACACCTTC. Amino acids: CSARKLEVGDYGYTF. The gene calls are TRBV20-1 and TRBJ1-2, with D maybe TRBD1 (5 bases). The V gene lost 2 bases and the J gene lost 3 bases, with 16 bases spanning the gap. Germline-derived CDR1 and CDR2 are DFQATT and SNEGSKA (reference sequence). The CDR3 length is 15 residues.

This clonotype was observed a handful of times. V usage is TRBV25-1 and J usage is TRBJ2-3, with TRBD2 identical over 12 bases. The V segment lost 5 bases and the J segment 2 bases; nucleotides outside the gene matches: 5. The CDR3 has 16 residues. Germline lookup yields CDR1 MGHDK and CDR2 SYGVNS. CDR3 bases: TGTGCCAGCAGTCCACGACTAGCGGGGGCCACAGATACGCAGTATTTT. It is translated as CASSPRLAGATDTQYF.

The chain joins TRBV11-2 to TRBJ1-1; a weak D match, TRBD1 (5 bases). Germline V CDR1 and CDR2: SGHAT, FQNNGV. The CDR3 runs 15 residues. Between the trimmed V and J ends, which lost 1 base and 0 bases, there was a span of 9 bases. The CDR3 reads CASSLGTGVNTEAFF. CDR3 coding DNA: TGTGCCAGCAGCTTAGGAACAGGAGTGAACACTGAAGCTTTCTTT.

The CDR3 is CASSFGVVEQYV. The CDR3 DNA sequence: TGTGCCAGCAGCTTCGGGGTAGTGGAGCAGTACGTC. The rearrangement links TRBV5-6 to TRBJ2-7; D is perhaps TRBD2 (5 bases). In germline, CDR1 is SGHDT, CDR2 YYEEEE. There are 12 residues in the CDR3. V was cut by 2 bases and J by 7 bases, with 10 bases left in between.

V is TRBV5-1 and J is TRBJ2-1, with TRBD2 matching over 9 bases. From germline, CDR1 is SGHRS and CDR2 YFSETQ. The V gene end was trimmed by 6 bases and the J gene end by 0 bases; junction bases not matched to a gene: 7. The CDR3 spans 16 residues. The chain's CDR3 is CASNPLAGHSYNEQFF. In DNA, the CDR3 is TGCGCCAGCAACCCTCTAGCGGGGCACTCCTACAATGAGCAGTTCTTC.

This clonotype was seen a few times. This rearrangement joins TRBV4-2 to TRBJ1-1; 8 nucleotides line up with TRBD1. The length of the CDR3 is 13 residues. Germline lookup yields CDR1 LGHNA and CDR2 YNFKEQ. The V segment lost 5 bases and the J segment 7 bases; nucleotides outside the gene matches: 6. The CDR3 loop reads CASSEDRVLEAFF. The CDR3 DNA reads TGTGCCAGCAGCGAGGACAGGGTACTTGAAGCTTTCTTT.

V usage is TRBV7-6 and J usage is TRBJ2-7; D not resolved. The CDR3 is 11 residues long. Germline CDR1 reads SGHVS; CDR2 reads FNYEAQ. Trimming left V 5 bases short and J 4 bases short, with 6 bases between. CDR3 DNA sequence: TGTGCCAGCAGCAATGGGTACGAGCAGTACTTC. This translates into CASSNGYEQYF.

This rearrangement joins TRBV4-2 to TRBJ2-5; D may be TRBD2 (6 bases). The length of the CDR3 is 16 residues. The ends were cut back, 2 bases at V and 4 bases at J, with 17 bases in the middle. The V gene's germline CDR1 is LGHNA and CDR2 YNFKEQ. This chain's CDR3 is CASSQSTGGGGETQYF. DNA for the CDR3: TGTGCCAGCAGCCAATCGACGGGTGGGGGAGGAGAGACCCAGTACTTC.

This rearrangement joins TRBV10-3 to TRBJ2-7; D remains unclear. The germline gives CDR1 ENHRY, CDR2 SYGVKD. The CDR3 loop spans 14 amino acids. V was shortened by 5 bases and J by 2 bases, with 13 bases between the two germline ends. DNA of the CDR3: TGTGCCATCAGTCCGGGCTCCGGAGCCTACGAGCAGTACGTC. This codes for CAISPGSGAYEQYV.

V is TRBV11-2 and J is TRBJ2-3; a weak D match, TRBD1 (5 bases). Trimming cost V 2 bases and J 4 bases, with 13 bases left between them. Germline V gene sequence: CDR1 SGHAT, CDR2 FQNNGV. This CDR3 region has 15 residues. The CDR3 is CASSLLGLVADTQYF. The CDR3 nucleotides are TGTGCCAGCAGCTTATTGGGGCTAGTCGCAGATACGCAGTATTTT. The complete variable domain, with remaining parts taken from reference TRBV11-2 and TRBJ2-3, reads EAGVAQSPRYKIIEKRQSVAFWCNPISGHATLYWYQQILGQGPKLLIQFQNNGVVDDSQLPKDRFSAERLKGVDSTLKIQPAKLEDSAVYLCASSLLGLVADTQYFGPGTRLTVL.

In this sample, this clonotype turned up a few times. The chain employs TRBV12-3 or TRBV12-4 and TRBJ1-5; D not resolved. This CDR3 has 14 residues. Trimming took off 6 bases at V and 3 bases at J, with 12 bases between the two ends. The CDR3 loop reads CASSPVRDNQPQHF. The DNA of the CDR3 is TGTGCCAGCAGCCCGGTGAGGGACAATCAGCCCCAGCATTTT.

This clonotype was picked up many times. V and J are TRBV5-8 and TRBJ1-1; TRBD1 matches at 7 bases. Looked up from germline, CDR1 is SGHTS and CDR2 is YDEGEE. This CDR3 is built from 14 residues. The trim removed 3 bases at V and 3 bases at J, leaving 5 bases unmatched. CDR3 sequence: CASSSGGGDTEAFF. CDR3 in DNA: TGTGCCAGCAGCTCAGGGGGTGGGGACACTGAAGCTTTCTTT.

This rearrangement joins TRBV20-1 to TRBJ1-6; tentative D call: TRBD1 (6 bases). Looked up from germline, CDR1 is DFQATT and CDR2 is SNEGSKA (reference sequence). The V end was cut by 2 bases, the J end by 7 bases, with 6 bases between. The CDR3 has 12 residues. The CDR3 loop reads CSARRGNSPLHF. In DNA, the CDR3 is TGCAGTGCTAGAAGGGGGAATTCACCCCTCCACTTT.

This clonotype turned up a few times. CDR3 sequence reads: CASSTGGVYEQYF. The CDR3 coding sequence is TGTGCCAGCAGTACCGGTGGTGTGTACGAGCAGTACTTC. The genes are TRBV12-3 or TRBV12-4 and TRBJ2-7; D is unclear. V gave up 5 bases and J gave up 4 bases, with 12 bases separating them. The CDR3 runs to 13 residues.

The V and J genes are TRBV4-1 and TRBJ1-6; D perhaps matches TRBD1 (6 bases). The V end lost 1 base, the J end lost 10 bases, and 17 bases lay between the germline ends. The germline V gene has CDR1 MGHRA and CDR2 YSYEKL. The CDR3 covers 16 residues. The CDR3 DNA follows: TGCGCCAGCAGCCAAGCTTACAGGGAGATTGGCTCACCCCTCCACTTT. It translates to CASSQAYREIGSPLHF.

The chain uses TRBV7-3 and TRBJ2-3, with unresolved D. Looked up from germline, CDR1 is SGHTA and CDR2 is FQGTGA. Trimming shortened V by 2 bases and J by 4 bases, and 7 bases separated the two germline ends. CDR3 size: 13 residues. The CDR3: CASSLGWADTQYF. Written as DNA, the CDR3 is TGTGCCAGCAGCTTAGGTTGGGCAGATACGCAGTATTTT.

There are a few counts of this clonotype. As DNA, the CDR3 is TGTGCCACGCAACACGCGAACACCGGGGAGCTGTTTTTT. This gives the protein CATQHANTGELFF. The V and J genes are TRBV7-2 and TRBJ2-2, with D unclear. Germline V gives CDR1 SGHTA, CDR2 FQGNSA. Trimming pared 10 bases from V and 0 bases from J, leaving 9 bases between. This CDR3 spans 13 amino acids.

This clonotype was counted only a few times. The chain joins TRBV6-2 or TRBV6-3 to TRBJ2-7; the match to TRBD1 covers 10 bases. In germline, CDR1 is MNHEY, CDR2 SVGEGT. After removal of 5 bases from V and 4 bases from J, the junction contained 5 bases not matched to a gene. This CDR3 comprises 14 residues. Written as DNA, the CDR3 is TGTGCCAGCAGTCAGACAGGGGGCACTTACGAGCAGTACTTC. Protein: CASSQTGGTYEQYF.

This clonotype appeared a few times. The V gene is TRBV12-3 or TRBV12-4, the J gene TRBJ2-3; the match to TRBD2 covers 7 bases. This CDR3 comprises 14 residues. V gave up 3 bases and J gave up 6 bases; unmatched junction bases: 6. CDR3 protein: CASSLERGGDTQYF. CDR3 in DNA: TGTGCCAGCAGTTTGGAAAGGGGAGGGGATACGCAGTATTTT.

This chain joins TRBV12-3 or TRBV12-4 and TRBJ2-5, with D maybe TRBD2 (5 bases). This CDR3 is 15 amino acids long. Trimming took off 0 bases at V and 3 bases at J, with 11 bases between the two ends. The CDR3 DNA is TGTGCCAGCAGTTTAGCGTCTCCGGGGAAAGAGACCCAGTACTTC. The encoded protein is CASSLASPGKETQYF.

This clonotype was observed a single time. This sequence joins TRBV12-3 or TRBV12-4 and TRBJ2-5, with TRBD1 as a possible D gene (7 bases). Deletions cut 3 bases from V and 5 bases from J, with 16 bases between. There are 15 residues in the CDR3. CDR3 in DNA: TGTGCCAGCAGTTTTTGGGCAGGGGGGATGGAGACCCAGTACTTC. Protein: CASSFWAGGMETQYF.

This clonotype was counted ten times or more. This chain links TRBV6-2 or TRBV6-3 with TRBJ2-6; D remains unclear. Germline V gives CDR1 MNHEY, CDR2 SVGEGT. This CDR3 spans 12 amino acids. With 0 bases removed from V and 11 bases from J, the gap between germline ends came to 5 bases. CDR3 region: CASSYSPHVLTF. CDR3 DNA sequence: TGTGCCAGCAGTTACTCTCCCCACGTCCTGACTTTC.

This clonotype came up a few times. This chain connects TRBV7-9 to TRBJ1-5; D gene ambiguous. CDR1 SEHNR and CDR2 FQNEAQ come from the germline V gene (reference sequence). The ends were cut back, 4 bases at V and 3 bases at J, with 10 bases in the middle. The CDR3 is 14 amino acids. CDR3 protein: CASSSDRFNQPQHF. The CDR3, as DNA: TGTGCCAGCAGCTCGGACCGATTCAATCAGCCCCAGCATTTT.

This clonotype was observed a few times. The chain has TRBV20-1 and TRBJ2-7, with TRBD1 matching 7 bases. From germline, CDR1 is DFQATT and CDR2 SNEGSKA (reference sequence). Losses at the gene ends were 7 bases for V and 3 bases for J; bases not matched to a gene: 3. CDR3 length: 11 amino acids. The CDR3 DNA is TGCAGTGGGGGGACAGTCTACGAGCAGTACTTC. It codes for CSGGTVYEQYF.

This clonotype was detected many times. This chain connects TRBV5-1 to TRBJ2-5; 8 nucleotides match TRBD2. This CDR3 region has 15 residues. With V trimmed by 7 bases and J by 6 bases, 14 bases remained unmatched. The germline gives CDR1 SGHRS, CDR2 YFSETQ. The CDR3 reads CASATTGGAFQTQYF. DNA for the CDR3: TGCGCCAGCGCCACGACCGGGGGGGCTTTTCAGACCCAGTACTTC.

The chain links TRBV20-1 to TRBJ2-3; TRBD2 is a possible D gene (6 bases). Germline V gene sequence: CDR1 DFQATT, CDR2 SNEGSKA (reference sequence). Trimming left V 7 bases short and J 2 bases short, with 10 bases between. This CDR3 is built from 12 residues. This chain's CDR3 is CSVAASTDTQYF. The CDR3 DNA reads TGCAGTGTAGCGGCCTCCACAGATACGCAGTATTTT.

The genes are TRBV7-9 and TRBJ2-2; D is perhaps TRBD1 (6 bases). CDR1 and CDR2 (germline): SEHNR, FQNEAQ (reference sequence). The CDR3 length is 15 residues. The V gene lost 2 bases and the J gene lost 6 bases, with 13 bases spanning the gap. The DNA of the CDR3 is TGTGCCAGCAGCTTAAAGCCCAGGGGAGCCGGGGAGCTGTTTTTT. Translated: CASSLKPRGAGELFF.

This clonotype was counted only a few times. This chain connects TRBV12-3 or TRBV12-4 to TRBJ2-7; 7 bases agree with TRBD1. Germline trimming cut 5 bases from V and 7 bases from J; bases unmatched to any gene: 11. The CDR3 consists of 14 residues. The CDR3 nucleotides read TGTGCCAGCAGTCACCTTACAGGGGTCGGGGAGCAGTACTTC. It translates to CASSHLTGVGEQYF.